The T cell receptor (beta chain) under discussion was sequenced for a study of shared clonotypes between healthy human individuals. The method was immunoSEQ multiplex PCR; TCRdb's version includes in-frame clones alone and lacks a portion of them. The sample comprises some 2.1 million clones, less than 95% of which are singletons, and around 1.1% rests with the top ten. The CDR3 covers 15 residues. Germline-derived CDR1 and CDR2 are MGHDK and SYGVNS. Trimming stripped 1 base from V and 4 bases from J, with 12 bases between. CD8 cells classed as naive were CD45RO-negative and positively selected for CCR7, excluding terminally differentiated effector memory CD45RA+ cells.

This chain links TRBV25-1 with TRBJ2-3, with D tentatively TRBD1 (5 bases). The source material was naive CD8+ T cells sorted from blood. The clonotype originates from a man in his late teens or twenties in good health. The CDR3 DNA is TGTGCCAGCAGTGAATTGCCAGGGAAGTCAGATACGCAGTATTTT. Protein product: CASSELPGKSDTQYF.